This TCR beta chain was obtained from a study of cytomegalovirus exposure and HLA in healthy donors. With 60 Vbeta and 13 Jbeta primers, the PCR was carried out. The data were produced by immunoSEQ multiplex PCR, yet TCRdb's version contains in-frame clones alone and is incomplete. The sample has about 200,000 clones, roughly 77% seen once. This clone was found once. After removal of 4 bases from V and 5 bases from J, the junction contained 8 bases not matched to a gene. Germline V gives CDR1 MNHEY, CDR2 SVGAGI. The CDR3 is made up of 15 amino acids. The V and J genes are TRBV6-5 and TRBJ2-5; 9 bases fit TRBD2. This clonotype originated in a woman aged 45 to 65 in good health and CMV-seronegative. Sequencing input: PBMCs. This CDR3 reads CASSSRAGGRETQYF. The CDR3 DNA sequence: TGTGCCAGCAGTTCAAGAGCGGGGGGCCGTGAGACCCAGTACTTC.